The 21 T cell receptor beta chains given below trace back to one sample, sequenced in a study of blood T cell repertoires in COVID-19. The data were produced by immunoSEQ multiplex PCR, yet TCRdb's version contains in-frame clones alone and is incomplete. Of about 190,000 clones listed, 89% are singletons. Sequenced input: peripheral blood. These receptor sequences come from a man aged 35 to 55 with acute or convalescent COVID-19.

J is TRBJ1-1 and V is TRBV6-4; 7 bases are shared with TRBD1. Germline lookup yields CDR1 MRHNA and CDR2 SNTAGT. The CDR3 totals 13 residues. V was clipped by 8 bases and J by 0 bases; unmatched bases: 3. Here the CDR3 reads CASRDRMNTEAFF. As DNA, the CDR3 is TGTGCCAGCCGGGACAGAATGAACACTGAAGCTTTCTTT.

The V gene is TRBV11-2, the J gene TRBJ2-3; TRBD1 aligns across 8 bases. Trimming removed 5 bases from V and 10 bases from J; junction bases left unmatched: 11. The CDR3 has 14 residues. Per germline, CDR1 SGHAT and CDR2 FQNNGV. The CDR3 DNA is TGTGCCAGCAGCCTCAGCCAGGGGGCAGTAGCGCAGTATTTT. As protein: CASSLSQGAVAQYF.

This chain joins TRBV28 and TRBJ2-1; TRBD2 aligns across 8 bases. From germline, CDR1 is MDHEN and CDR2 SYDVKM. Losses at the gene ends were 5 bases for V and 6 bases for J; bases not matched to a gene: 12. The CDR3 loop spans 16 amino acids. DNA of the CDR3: TGTGCCAGCAGTGACCAGCGGGGGAGGGCCCGCAATGAGCAGTTCTTC. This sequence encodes CASSDQRGRARNEQFF.

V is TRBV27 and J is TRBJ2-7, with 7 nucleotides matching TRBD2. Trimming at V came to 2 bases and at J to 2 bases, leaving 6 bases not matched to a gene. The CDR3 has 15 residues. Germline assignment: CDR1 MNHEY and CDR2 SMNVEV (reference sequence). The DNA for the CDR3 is TGTGCCAGCAGTTTAACCGGGGGGTCCCCCTACGAGCAGTACTTC. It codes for CASSLTGGSPYEQYF.

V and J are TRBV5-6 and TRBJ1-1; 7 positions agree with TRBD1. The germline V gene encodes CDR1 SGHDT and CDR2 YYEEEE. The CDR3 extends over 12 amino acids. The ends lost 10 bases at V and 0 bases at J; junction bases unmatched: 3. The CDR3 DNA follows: TGTGCCGGGGGACAGCTGAACACTGAAGCTTTCTTT. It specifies CAGGQLNTEAFF.

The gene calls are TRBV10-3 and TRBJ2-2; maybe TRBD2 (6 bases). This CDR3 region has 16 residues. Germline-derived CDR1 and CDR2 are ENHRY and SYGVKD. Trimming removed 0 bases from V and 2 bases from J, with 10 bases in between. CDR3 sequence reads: CAISESRLVNTGELFF. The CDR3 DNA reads TGTGCCATCAGTGAGTCGAGACTAGTCAACACCGGGGAGCTGTTTTTT.

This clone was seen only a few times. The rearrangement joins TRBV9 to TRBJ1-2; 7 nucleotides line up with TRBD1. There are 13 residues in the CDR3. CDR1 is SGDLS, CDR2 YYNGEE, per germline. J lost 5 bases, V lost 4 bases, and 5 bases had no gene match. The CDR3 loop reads CASSRPGGYGYTF. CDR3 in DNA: TGTGCCAGCAGCAGGCCAGGGGGATATGGCTACACCTTC. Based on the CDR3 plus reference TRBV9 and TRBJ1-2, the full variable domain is DSGVTQTPKHLITATGQRVTLRCSPRSGDLSVYWYQQSLDQGLQFLIQYYNGEERAKGNILERFSAQQFPDLHSELNLSSLELGDSALYFCASSRPGGYGYTFGSGTRLTVV.

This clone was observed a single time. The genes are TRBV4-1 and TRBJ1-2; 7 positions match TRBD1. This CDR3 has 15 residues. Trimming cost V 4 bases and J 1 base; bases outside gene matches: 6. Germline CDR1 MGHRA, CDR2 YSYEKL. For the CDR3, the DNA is TGCGCCAGCAGCCCGAGACAGGGCATTAACTATGGCTACACCTTC. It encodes CASSPRQGINYGYTF.

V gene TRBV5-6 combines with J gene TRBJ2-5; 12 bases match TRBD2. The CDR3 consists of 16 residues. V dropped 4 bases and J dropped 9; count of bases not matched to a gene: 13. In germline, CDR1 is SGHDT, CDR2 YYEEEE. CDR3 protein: CASSPRLAGAPRAQYF. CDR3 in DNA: TGTGCCAGCAGCCCAAGACTAGCGGGGGCCCCCCGGGCCCAGTACTTC.

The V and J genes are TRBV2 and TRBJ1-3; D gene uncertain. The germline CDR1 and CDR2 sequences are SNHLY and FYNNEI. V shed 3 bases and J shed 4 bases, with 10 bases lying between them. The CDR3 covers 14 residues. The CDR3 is CASSEIPGGNTIYF. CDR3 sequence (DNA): TGTGCCAGCAGTGAGATACCGGGGGGAAACACCATATATTTT.

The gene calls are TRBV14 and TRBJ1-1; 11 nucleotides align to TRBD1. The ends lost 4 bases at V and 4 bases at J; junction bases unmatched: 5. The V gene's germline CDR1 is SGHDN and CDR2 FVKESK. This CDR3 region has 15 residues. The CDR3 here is CASSPRTGGFTEAFF. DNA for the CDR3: TGTGCCAGCAGCCCTAGGACAGGGGGCTTCACTGAAGCTTTCTTT.

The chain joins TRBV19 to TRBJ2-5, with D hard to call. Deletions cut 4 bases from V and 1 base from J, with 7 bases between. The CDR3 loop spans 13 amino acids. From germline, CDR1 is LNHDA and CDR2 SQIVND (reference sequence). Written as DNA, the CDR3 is TGTGCCAGTAGTAACAGTTTCCAAGAGACCCAGTACTTC. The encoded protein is CASSNSFQETQYF.

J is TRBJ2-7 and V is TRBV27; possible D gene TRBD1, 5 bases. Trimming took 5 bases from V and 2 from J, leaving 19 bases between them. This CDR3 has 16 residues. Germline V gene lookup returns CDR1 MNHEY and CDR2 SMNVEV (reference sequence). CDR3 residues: CASSIAVTVHAYEQYF. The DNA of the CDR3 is TGTGCCAGCAGTATAGCAGTGACAGTTCACGCCTACGAGCAGTACTTC.

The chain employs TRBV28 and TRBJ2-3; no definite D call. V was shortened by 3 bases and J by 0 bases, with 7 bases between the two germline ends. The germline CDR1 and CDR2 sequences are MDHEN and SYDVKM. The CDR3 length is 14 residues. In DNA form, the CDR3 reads TGTGCCAGCAGTTTCCTTGAGAGCACAGATACGCAGTATTTT. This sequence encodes CASSFLESTDTQYF.

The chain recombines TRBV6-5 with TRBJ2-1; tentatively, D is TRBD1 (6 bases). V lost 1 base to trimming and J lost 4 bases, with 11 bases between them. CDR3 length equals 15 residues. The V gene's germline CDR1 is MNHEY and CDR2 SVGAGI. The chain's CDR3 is CASSYFRTVYNEQFF. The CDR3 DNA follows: TGTGCCAGCAGTTACTTCAGGACAGTTTACAATGAGCAGTTCTTC.

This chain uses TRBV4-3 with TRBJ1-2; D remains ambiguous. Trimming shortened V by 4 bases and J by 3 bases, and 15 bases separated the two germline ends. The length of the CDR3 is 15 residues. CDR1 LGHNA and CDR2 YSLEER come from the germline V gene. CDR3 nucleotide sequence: TGCGCCAGCAGCCCCCCGCCCCCCGGGTACTATGGCTACACCTTC. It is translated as CASSPPPPGYYGYTF.

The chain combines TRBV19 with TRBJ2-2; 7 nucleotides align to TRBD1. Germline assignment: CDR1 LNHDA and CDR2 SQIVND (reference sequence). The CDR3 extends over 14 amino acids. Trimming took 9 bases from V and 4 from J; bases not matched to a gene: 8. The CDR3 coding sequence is TGTGCCAGCTTGGGGGACAGAACCACCGGGGAGCTGTTTTTT. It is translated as CASLGDRTTGELFF.

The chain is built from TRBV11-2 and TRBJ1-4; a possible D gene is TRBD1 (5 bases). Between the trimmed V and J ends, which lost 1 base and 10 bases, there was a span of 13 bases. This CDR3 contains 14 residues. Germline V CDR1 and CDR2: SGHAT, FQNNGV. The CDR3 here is CASSLGRVGRKLFF. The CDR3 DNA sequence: TGTGCCAGCAGCTTAGGCAGGGTAGGCCGAAAACTGTTTTTT.

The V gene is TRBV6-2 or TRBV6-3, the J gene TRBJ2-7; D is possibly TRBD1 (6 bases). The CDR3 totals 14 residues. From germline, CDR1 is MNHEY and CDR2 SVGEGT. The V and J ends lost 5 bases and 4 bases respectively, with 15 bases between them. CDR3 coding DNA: TGTGCCAGCAGTCCCTACCAGGGGCCATACGAGCAGTACTTC. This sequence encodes CASSPYQGPYEQYF.

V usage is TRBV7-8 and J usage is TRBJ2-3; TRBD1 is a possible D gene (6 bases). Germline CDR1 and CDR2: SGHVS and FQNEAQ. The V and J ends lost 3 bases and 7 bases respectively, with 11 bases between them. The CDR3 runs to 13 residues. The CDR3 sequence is CASSLLQGNTQYF. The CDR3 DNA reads TGTGCCAGCAGCTTGCTTCAGGGGAATACGCAGTATTTT.

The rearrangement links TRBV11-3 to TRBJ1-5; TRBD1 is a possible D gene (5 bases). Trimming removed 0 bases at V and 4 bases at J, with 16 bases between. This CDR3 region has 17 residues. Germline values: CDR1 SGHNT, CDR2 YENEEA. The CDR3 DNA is TGTGCCAGCAGCTTAGATCGTCAGGAGGGGCCAAATCAGCCCCAGCATTTT. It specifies CASSLDRQEGPNQPQHF. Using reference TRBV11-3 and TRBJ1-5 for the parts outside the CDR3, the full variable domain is EAGVVQSPRYKIIEKKQPVAFWCNPISGHNTLYWYLQNLGQGPELLIRYENEEAVDDSQLPKDRFSAERLKGVDSTLKIQPAELGDSAVYLCASSLDRQEGPNQPQHFGDGTRLSIL.